This entry is about one T cell receptor (beta chain). These data originate in a study of blood T cell repertoires in COVID-19. The germline V gene has CDR1 SGHKS and CDR2 YYEKEE (reference sequence). The germline V and J ends were trimmed by 1 base and 4 bases, with 12 bases remaining between them. The CDR3 length is 14 residues. Clones were read by immunoSEQ multiplex PCR, and TCRdb kept only the in-frame ones, dropping some. This sample has around 78,000 clones, with 75% to 90% found just once. The sample taken for sequencing was peripheral blood. This receptor was obtained from a man between 50 and 59 years old with active or convalescent COVID-19. V usage is TRBV5-5 and J usage is TRBJ2-7; weak D call: TRBD2 (6 bases). The CDR3 here is CASSLLGRGYEQYF. In nucleotides, the CDR3 is TGTGCCAGCAGCTTGCTAGGGCGGGGATACGAGCAGTACTTC.